What follows are 4 T cell receptor beta chains derived from one specimen sequenced in a study of shared clonotypes between healthy human individuals. The method was immunoSEQ multiplex PCR; TCRdb's version includes in-frame clones alone and lacks a portion of them. The sample records 2 million to 2.5 million clones, 80% to 95% being singletons. Sequencing was done on a sample of naive CD4+ T cells from PBMCs. Subset indicated: CD45RA+ positively selected. These receptors were collected from a man aged 18 to 29 in good health. Some clones in this sample may be carry-over from other donors' samples.

V usage is TRBV18 and J usage is TRBJ2-2, with D unclear. Trimming took 3 bases from V and 0 from J, leaving 11 bases between them. Germline assignment: CDR1 KGHSH and CDR2 LQKENI. This CDR3 is built from 16 residues. In DNA form, the CDR3 reads TGTGCCAGCTCACCCCTCGCGCCCCCGAACACCGGGGAGCTGTTTTTT. This gives the protein CASSPLAPPNTGELFF. Together with reference TRBV18 and TRBJ2-2, the CDR3 gives the full variable domain: NAGVMQNPRHLVRRRGQEARLRCSPMKGHSHVYWYRQLPEEGLKFMVYLQKENIIDESGMPKERFSAEFPKEGPSILRIQQVVRGDSAAYFCASSPLAPPNTGELFFGEGSRLTVL.

On this clone itself: Other DNA sequences from this sample encode an identical CDR3 as well. The chain has TRBV5-1 and TRBJ1-1; D unclear. The V gene lost 0 bases and the J gene lost 3 bases, with 9 bases spanning the gap. Germline loops: CDR1 SGHRS, CDR2 YFSETQ. The CDR3 has 14 amino acids. This CDR3 is CASSLAGWDTEAFF. CDR3 bases: TGCGCCAGCAGCTTGGCGGGGTGGGACACTGAAGCTTTCTTT.

V usage is TRBV4-2 and J usage is TRBJ1-5; no clear D gene. In germline, CDR1 is LGHNA, CDR2 YNFKEQ. The ends were cut back, 0 bases at V and 0 bases at J, with 12 bases in the middle. The CDR3 runs to 17 residues. CDR3 sequence reads: CASSQDGESYSNQPQHF. DNA for the CDR3: TGTGCCAGCAGCCAAGATGGGGAATCCTATAGCAATCAGCCCCAGCATTTT.

The gene calls are TRBV20-1 and TRBJ2-3; D is ambiguous. V was clipped by 6 bases and J by 10 bases, with 14 bases between them. The CDR3 runs to 11 residues. Germline assignment: CDR1 DFQATT and CDR2 SNEGSKA (reference sequence). The CDR3 DNA sequence: TGCAGTGCAAGGACCCTTTTTTCGCAGTATTTT. Translation gives CSARTLFSQYF.